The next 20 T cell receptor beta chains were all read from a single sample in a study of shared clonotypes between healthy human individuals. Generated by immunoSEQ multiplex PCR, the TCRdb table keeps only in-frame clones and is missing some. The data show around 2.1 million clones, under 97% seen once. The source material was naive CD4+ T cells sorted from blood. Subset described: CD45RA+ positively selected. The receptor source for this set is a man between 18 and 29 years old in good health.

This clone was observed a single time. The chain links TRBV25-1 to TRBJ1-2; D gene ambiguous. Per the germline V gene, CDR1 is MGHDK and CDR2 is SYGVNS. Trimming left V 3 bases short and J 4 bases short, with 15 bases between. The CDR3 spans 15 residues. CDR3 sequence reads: CASSDGGANGYGYTF. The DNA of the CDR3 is TGTGCCAGCAGTGACGGAGGAGCCAATGGCTATGGCTACACCTTC.

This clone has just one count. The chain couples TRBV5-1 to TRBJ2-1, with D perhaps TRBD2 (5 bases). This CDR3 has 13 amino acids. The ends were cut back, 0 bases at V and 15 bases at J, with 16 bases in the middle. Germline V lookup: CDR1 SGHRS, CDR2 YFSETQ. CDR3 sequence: CASSLEVYSAGFF. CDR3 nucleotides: TGCGCCAGCAGCTTGGAGGTTTACAGCGCGGGGTTCTTC.

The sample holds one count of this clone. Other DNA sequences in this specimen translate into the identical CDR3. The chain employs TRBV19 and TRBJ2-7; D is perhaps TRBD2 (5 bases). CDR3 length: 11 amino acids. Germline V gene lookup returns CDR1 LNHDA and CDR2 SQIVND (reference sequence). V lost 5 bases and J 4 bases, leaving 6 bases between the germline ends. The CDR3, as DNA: TGTGCCAGTAGTCGGGGATACGAGCAGTACTTC. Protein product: CASSRGYEQYF. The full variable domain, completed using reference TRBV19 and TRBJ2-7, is DGGITQSPKYLFRKEGQNVTLSCEQNLNHDAMYWYRQDPGQGLRLIYYSQIVNDFQKGDIAEGYSVSREKKESFPLTVTSAQKNPTAFYLCASSRGYEQYFGPGTRLTVT.

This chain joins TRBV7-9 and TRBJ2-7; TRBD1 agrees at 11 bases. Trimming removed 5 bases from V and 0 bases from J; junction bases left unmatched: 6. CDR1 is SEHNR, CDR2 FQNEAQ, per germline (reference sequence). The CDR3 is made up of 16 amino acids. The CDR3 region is CASSPSGTGGSYEQYF. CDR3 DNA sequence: TGTGCCAGCAGCCCGAGCGGGACAGGGGGCTCCTACGAGCAGTACTTC.

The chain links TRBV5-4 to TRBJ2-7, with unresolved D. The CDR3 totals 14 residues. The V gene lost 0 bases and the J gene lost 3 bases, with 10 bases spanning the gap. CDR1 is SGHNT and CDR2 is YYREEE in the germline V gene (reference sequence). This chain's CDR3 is CASSLGDVGYEQYF. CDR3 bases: TGTGCCAGCAGCTTGGGAGACGTCGGCTACGAGCAGTACTTC.

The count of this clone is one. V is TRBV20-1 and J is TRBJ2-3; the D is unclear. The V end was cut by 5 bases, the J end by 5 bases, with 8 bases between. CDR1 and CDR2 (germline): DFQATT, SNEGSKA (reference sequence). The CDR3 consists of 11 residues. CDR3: CSAPPGDTQYF. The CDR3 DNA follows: TGCAGTGCTCCCCCCGGAGATACGCAGTATTTT.

The DNA of the CDR3 is TGTGCCAGCAGCGTTTGGGTATCCGGGGAGCTGTTTTTT. Protein: CASSVWVSGELFF. The J gene is TRBJ2-2, the V gene TRBV9, with no clear D. The V and J ends lost 2 bases and 6 bases respectively, with 8 bases between them. The V gene's germline CDR1 is SGDLS and CDR2 YYNGEE. The CDR3 spans 13 residues.

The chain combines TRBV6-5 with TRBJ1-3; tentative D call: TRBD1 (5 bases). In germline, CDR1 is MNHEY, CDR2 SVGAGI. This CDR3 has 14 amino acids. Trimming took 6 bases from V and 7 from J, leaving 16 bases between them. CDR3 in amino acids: CASSTPSGTNTIYF. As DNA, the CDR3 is TGTGCCAGCAGCACACCGTCGGGGACGAACACCATATATTTT.

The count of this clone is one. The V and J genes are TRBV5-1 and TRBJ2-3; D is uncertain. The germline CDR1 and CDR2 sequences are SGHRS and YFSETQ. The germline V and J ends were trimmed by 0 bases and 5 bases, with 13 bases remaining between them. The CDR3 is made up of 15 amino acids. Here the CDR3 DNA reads TGCGCCAGCAGCTTGGCCATTCCCGCGAAAGATACGCAGTATTTT. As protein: CASSLAIPAKDTQYF.

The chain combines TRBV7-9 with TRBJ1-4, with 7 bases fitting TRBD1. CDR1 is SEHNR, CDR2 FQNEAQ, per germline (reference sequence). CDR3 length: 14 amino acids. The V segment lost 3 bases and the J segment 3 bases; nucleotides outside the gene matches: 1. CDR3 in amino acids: CASSFDRANEKLFF. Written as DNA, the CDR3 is TGTGCCAGCAGCTTCGACAGGGCTAATGAAAAACTGTTTTTT.

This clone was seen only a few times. CDR3 in amino acids: CASSLVGTRSPLHF. In DNA, the CDR3 is TGTGCCAGCAGCTTGGTGGGCACGCGATCACCCCTCCACTTT. J is TRBJ1-6 and V is TRBV5-4; D is unresolved. V lost 0 bases and J lost 10, with 11 bases in between. The CDR3 has 14 residues. Per the germline V gene, CDR1 is SGHNT and CDR2 is YYREEE (reference sequence). Full variable domain (rest looked up from reference TRBV5-4 and TRBJ1-6): ETGVTQSPTHLIKTRGQQVTLRCSSQSGHNTVSWYQQALGQGPQFIFQYYREEENGRGNFPPRFSGLQFPNYSSELNVNALELDDSALYLCASSLVGTRSPLHFGNGTRLTVT.

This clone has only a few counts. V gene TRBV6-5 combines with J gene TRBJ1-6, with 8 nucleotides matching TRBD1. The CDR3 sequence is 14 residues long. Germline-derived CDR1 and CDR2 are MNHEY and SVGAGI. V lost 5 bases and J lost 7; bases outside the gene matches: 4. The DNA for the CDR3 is TGTGCCAGCAGTAAGGGACAGGAAAATTCACCCCTCCACTTT. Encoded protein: CASSKGQENSPLHF.

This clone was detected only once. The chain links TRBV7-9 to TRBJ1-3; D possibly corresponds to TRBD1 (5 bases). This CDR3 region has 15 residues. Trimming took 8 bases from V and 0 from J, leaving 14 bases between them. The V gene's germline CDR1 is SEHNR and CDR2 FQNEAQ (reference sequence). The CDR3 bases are TGTGCCAGCGTTCAAGGGGTTAACTCTGGAAACACCATATATTTT. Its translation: CASVQGVNSGNTIYF. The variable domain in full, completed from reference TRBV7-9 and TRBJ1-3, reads DTGVSQNPRHKITKRGQNVTFRCDPISEHNRLYWYRQTLGQGPEFLTYFQNEAQLEKSRLLSDRFSAERPKGSFSTLEIQRTEQGDSAMYLCASVQGVNSGNTIYFGEGSWLTVV.

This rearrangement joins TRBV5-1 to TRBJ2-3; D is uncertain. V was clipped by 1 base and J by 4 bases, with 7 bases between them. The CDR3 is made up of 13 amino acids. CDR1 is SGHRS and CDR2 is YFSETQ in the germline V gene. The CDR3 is CASSLMIADTQYF. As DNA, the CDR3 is TGCGCCAGCAGCTTGATGATCGCAGATACGCAGTATTTT.

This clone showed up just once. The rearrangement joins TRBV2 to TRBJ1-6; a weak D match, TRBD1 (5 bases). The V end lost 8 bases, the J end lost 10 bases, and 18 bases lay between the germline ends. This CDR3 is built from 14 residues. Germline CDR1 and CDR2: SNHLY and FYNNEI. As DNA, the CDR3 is TGTGCCAGCGTCGGGGGGAGGTTTGGGTCACCCCTCCACTTT. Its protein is CASVGGRFGSPLHF.

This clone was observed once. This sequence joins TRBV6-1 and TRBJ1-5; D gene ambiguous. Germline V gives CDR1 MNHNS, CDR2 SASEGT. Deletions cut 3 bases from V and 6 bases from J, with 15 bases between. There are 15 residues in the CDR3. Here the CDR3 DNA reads TGTGCCAGCAGTGAGGTCGTGGGTTTCGGTCAGCCCCAGCATTTT. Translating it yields CASSEVVGFGQPQHF.

This CDR3 reads CASSPDWVEELFF. The CDR3 nucleotides are TGCGCCAGCAGCCCTGACTGGGTAGAGGAGCTGTTTTTT. The chain carries TRBV5-1 and TRBJ2-2, with D uncertain. Deletions cut 4 bases from V and 10 bases from J, with 14 bases between. The CDR3 totals 13 residues. Germline CDR1 and CDR2: SGHRS and YFSETQ. Combining the CDR3 with reference TRBV5-1 and TRBJ2-2 gives the whole variable domain KAGVTQTPRYLIKTRGQQVTLSCSPISGHRSVSWYQQTPGQGLQFLFEYFSETQRNKGNFPGRFSGRQFSNSRSEMNVSTLELGDSALYLCASSPDWVEELFFGEGSRLTVL.

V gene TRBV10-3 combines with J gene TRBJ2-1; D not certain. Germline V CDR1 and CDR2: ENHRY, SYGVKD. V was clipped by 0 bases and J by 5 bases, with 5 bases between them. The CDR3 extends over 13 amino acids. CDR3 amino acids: CAISESNNNEQFF. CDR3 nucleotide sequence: TGTGCCATCAGTGAGTCTAACAACAATGAGCAGTTCTTC.

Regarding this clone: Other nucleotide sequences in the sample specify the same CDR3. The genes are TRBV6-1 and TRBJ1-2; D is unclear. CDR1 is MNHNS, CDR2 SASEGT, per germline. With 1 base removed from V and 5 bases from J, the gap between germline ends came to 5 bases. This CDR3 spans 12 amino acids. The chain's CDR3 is CASSEGTYGYTF. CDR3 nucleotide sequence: TGTGCCAGCAGTGAAGGGACTTATGGCTACACCTTC.

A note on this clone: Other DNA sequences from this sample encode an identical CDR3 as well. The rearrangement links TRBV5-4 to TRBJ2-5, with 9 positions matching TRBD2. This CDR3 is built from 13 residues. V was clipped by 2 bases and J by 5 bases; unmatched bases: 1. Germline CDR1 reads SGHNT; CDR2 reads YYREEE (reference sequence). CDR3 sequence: CASSLSGGETQYF. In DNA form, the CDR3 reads TGTGCCAGCAGCTTAAGCGGGGGGGAGACCCAGTACTTC.